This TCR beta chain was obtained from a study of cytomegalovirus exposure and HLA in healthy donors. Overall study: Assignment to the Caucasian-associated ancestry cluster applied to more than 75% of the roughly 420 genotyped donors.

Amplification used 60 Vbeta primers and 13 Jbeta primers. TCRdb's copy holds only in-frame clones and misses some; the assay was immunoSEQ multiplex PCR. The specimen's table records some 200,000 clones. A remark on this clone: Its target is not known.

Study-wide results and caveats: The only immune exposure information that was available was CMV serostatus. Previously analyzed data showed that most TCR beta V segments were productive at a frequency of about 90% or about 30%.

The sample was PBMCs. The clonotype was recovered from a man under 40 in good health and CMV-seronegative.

The DNA for the CDR3 is TGTGCCAGCAGCTTATCTAGCGGGAGCTCCTACAATGAGCAGTTCTTC. Residues: CASSLSSGSSYNEQFF. The chain employs TRBV11-2 and TRBJ2-1; 10 nucleotides agree with TRBD2. The CDR3 extends over 16 amino acids. Germline CDR1 reads SGHAT; CDR2 reads FQNNGV. The V segment lost 2 bases and the J segment 0 bases; nucleotides outside the gene matches: 1.